This TCR beta chain was sequenced during a study of PD-L1 blockade in urothelial cancer. Findings and limits, study-wide: Larger 3-week expansion of tumor-associated blood clones was seen in durable-benefit patients.

The assay was immunoSEQ multiplex PCR, and TCRdb's table has in-frame clones only and misses some. Of approximately 70,000 clones listed, roughly 84% were seen once; the top ten hold roughly 9%. Germline assignment: CDR1 SGHNT and CDR2 YENEEA. The trim removed 5 bases at V and 3 bases at J, leaving 12 bases unmatched. The CDR3 is 18 residues long. Time point given: pretreatment peripheral blood. Details on this clone: What it recognizes is unknown.

Sequenced here: PBMCs, sampled around atezolizumab (anti-PD-L1) treatment. The sequence derives from a woman in her 70s with urothelial cancer. J is TRBJ2-6 and V is TRBV11-3; 8 positions agree with TRBD1. CDR3 residues: CASSPGDRRPGGANVLTF. CDR3 sequence (DNA): TGTGCCAGCAGCCCGGGGGACAGGCGTCCAGGTGGGGCCAACGTCCTGACTTTC.